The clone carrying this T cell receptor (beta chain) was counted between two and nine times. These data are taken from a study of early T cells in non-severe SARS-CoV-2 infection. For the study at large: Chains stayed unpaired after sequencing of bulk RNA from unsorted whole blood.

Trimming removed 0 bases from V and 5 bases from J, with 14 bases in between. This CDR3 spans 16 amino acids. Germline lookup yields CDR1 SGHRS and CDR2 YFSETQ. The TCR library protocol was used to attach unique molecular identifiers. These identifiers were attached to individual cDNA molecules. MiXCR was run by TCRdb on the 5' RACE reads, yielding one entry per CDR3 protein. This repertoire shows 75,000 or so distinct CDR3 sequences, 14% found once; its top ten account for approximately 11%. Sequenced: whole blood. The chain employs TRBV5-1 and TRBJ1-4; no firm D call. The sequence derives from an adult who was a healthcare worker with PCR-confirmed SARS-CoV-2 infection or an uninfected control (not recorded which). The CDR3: CASSLGPHDYNEKLFF. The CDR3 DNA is TGCGCCAGCAGCTTGGGACCTCACGATTACAATGAAAAACTGTTTTTT.